The rows below give T cell receptor beta chains drawn from one sample of a study of T cell responses to AZD1222 COVID-19 vaccine. Sequencing was performed with immunoSEQ multiplex PCR; in TCRdb, only in-frame clones are kept and a portion is missing. The sample has 100,000 to 120,000 clones; about nine tenths are singletons. The material sequenced was peripheral blood, taken on day 0 of AZD1222 vaccination. These receptors all stem from an adult in good health. CDR3s include the opening cysteine and the closing phenylalanine or tryptophan. A D gene is named only where the DNA matches it firmly. Rows may omit the clone size; those that give it use once, few, many or a size class.

TRBD1	TRBV11-3	.	TRBJ2-5	CASSLDSRQGTSSPKKTQYF	TGTGCCAGCAGCTTAGATTCGAGACAGGGAACATCCTCCCCAAAGAAGACCCAGTACTTC
TRBD2	TRBV6-5	.	TRBJ2-3	CASSRLRGGTDTQYF	TGTGCCAGCAGCCGGTTACGGGGGGGCACAGATACGCAGTATTTT
.	TRBV19	.	TRBJ1-5	CASSISWYSNQPQHF	TGTGCCAGTAGTATATCCTGGTATAGCAATCAGCCCCAGCATTTT
.	TRBV28	.	TRBJ1-2	CASIRGAGYGYTF	TGTGCCAGCATCCGTGGGGCTGGCTATGGCTACACCTTC
.	TRBV6-5	.	TRBJ1-1	CASIRPFGNTEAFF	TGTGCCAGCATCCGTCCCTTCGGGAACACTGAAGCTTTCTTT
.	TRBV18	.	TRBJ2-7	CASSLGQHYYEQYF	TGTGCCAGCTCACTAGGACAGCACTACTACGAGCAGTACTTC
.	TRBV7-9	.	TRBJ1-1	CASSQGVNTEAFF	TGTGCCAGCAGCCAGGGTGTGAACACTGAAGCTTTCTTT
TRBD1	TRBV5-1	.	TRBJ1-6	CASSLGQASSYNSPLHF	TGCGCCAGCAGCCTTGGACAGGCGAGCTCCTATAATTCACCCCTCCACTTT
.	TRBV12-1	.	TRBJ1-2	CASSPTGVEWLGYGYTF	TGTGCCAGCAGCCCAACAGGGGTCGAGTGGTTAGGTTATGGCTACACCTTC
TRBD1	TRBV28	.	TRBJ2-7	CASSFQGEFYEQYF	TGTGCCAGCAGTTTCCAGGGGGAATTCTACGAGCAGTACTTC
.	TRBV6-6	.	TRBJ2-3	CAAGFSTDTQYF	TGTGCCGCGGGATTTAGCACAGATACGCAGTATTTT
.	TRBV18	.	TRBJ1-6	CASSPELSSYNSPLHF	TGTGCCAGCTCTCCAGAGTTGAGCTCCTATAATTCACCCCTCCACTTT
.	TRBV7-2	.	TRBJ2-6	CASRGAGANVLTF	TGTGCCAGCAGGGGTGCCGGGGCCAACGTCCTGACTTTC
.	TRBV20-1	.	TRBJ1-5	CSAGNQPQHF	TGCAGTGCTGGCAATCAGCCCCAGCATTTT
TRBD1	TRBV7-9	.	TRBJ1-5	CASSSWTGVVGQPQHF	TGTGCCAGCAGCAGCTGGACAGGGGTTGTAGGGCAGCCCCAGCATTTT
TRBD2	TRBV3-1/TRBV3-2	.	TRBJ2-1	CASGFRGGSNEQFF	TGTGCCAGCGGTTTTCGGGGGGGATCAAATGAGCAGTTCTTC
.	TRBV5-4	.	TRBJ1-3	CASSPGRRGNTIYF	TGTGCCAGCAGCCCAGGACGGAGGGGAAACACCATATATTTT
TRBD2	TRBV28	.	TRBJ2-1	CASSVSGGGNEQFF	TGTGCCAGCAGTGTTAGCGGGGGTGGGAATGAGCAGTTCTTC
TRBD1	TRBV12-5	once	TRBJ1-6	CASGHPGTGNSPLHF	TGTGCTAGTGGTCACCCCGGGACAGGGAATTCACCCCTCCACTTT
TRBD1	TRBV5-1	.	TRBJ1-3	CASSLMTGTTGNTIYF	TGCGCCAGCAGCTTGATGACAGGGACCACTGGAAACACCATATATTTT
.	TRBV9	.	TRBJ1-2	CASRPGEPSLANYGYTF	TGTGCCAGCAGACCCGGTGAACCATCATTAGCTAACTATGGCTACACCTTC
TRBD1	TRBV28	.	TRBJ1-6	CASSLPGQGSPTRSPLHF	TGTGCCAGCAGTTTACCGGGACAGGGGTCCCCTACTAGGTCACCCCTCCACTTT
.	TRBV5-1	.	TRBJ2-7	CASSRGDREGEQYF	TGCGCCAGCAGCCGAGGTGACAGGGAGGGCGAGCAGTACTTC
.	TRBV3-1/TRBV3-2	.	TRBJ1-1	CASSQVQRMNTEAFF	TGTGCCAGCAGCCAAGTTCAGAGGATGAACACTGAAGCTTTCTTT
TRBD1	TRBV24-1	once	TRBJ1-2	CATSDSGQGWASYTF	TGTGCCACCAGTGATTCCGGACAGGGATGGGCTTCCTACACCTTC
.	TRBV5-4	.	TRBJ1-2	CASSLGGTKGYTF	TGTGCCAGCAGCTTGGGGGGAACGAAAGGCTACACCTTC
.	TRBV4-2	.	TRBJ1-2	CASSPQGISPGHYGYTF	TGTGCCAGCAGCCCTCAAGGCATTTCTCCGGGGCACTATGGCTACACCTTC
TRBD2	TRBV4-1	.	TRBJ2-3	CASSQGSGVTDTQYF	TGCGCCAGCAGCCAAGGTAGCGGGGTCACAGATACGCAGTATTTT
.	TRBV12-3/TRBV12-4	once	TRBJ1-5	CASSPTSQPQHF	TGTGCCAGCAGTCCGACCAGTCAGCCCCAGCATTTT
TRBD2	TRBV19	.	TRBJ2-3	CASSTAGITDTQYF	TGTGCCAGTAGTACAGCGGGGATTACAGATACGCAGTATTTT
TRBD1	TRBV11-1	.	TRBJ2-7	CASSSHPQGMWYEQYF	TGTGCCAGCAGCTCACACCCACAGGGGATGTGGTACGAGCAGTACTTC
.	TRBV6-5	few	TRBJ2-7	CAASPGAYSYEQYF	TGTGCCGCTTCGCCTGGGGCCTATTCCTACGAGCAGTACTTC
.	TRBV28	.	TRBJ1-5	CASMTSNQPQHF	TGTGCCAGCATGACGAGCAATCAGCCCCAGCATTTT
.	TRBV27	.	TRBJ2-7	CASSAIGGYEQYF	TGTGCCAGCAGTGCCATAGGGGGCTACGAGCAGTACTTC
.	TRBV5-5	.	TRBJ1-2	CASSLIAGPSNGYTF	TGTGCCAGCAGCTTGATCGCAGGGCCTTCGAATGGCTACACCTTC
.	TRBV11-2	.	TRBJ1-2	CASSSPNRVNYGYTF	TGTGCCAGCAGCTCACCCAACCGGGTCAACTATGGCTACACCTTC
.	TRBV6-1	.	TRBJ1-1	CASSEGYTEAFF	TGTGCCAGCAGTGAAGGGTACACTGAAGCTTTCTTT
.	TRBV16	.	TRBJ1-3	CASSQMPQGHTIYF	TGTGCCAGCAGCCAAATGCCACAGGGCCACACCATATATTTT
TRBD2	TRBV2	.	TRBJ2-1	CASVWTSGYNEQFF	TGTGCCAGCGTTTGGACTAGCGGGTACAATGAGCAGTTCTTC
TRBD1	TRBV12-3/TRBV12-4	.	TRBJ2-5	CASSWGQVGTQYF	TGTGCCAGCAGTTGGGGACAGGTGGGGACCCAGTACTTC
TRBD2	TRBV5-5	.	TRBJ2-7	CASSSSGGTSAYEQYF	TGTGCCAGCAGCTCTTCAGGTGGGACTAGCGCCTACGAGCAGTACTTC
.	TRBV3-1/TRBV3-2	.	TRBJ2-7	CASSQGTPGSYEQYF	TGTGCCAGCAGCCAAGGGACACCAGGCTCCTACGAGCAGTACTTC
.	TRBV4-1	.	TRBJ2-7	CASSPQGGVYYEQYF	TGCGCCAGCAGCCCCCAGGGGGGGGTTTACTACGAGCAGTACTTC
TRBD1	TRBV28	.	TRBJ1-2	CASSLYRGLSGYTF	TGTGCCAGCAGTTTATACAGGGGGCTAAGTGGCTACACCTTC
.	TRBV27	once	TRBJ1-5	CASSLQGRDQPQHF	TGTGCCAGCAGTTTACAGGGTAGGGATCAGCCCCAGCATTTT
.	TRBV10-3	.	TRBJ1-5	CAISESRTGTGNQPQHF	TGTGCCATCAGTGAGTCGAGGACCGGGACGGGCAATCAGCCCCAGCATTTT
TRBD1	TRBV2	.	TRBJ1-2	CARLDLDRGQLGYTF	TGTGCCAGGCTGGATCTTGACAGGGGGCAACTTGGCTACACCTTC
TRBD1	TRBV5-1	.	TRBJ1-5	CASSLYGTGDQPQHF	TGCGCCAGCAGCTTGTACGGGACAGGGGATCAGCCCCAGCATTTT
.	TRBV27	.	TRBJ1-6	CASSLQNSPLHF	TGTGCCAGCAGTTTACAGAATTCACCCCTCCACTTT
TRBD1	TRBV5-6	.	TRBJ1-3	CASSFDRVGNTIYF	TGTGCCAGCAGCTTCGACAGGGTTGGAAACACCATATATTTT
.	TRBV19	.	TRBJ1-2	CASNEGSYGYTF	TGTGCCAGTAATGAAGGTTCCTATGGCTACACCTTC
TRBD2	TRBV6-2/TRBV6-3	.	TRBJ2-2	CASSLRTLAGGLMDTGELFF	TGTGCCAGCAGCCTACGGACATTAGCGGGGGGGCTAATGGACACCGGGGAGCTGTTTTTT
.	TRBV27	.	TRBJ1-6	CASSLQTYHSPLHF	TGTGCCAGCAGTTTACAGACCTACCATTCACCCCTCCACTTT
.	TRBV4-1	.	TRBJ1-5	CASSQDEGQPQHF	TGCGCCAGCAGCCAAGATGAGGGACAGCCCCAGCATTTT
TRBD1	TRBV11-3	.	TRBJ1-6	CASSLGTGGGKPLHF	TGTGCCAGCAGCTTAGGGACAGGTGGGGGAAAACCCCTCCACTTT
TRBD1	TRBV5-1	.	TRBJ1-1	CASSASNRGPTEAFF	TGCGCCAGCAGCGCTAGTAACAGGGGGCCAACTGAAGCTTTCTTT
.	TRBV15	.	TRBJ1-1	CATSRRGKYEAFF	TGTGCCACCAGCAGGAGGGGGAAGTATGAAGCTTTCTTT
.	TRBV2	once	TRBJ1-5	CASSVGTAVDQPQHF	TGTGCCAGCAGTGTCGGGACGGCGGTTGATCAGCCCCAGCATTTT
TRBD1	TRBV5-5	.	TRBJ1-1	CASSPGQRNTEAFF	TGTGCCAGCAGCCCGGGACAGCGAAACACTGAAGCTTTCTTT
.	TRBV20-1	.	TRBJ2-7	CSVVSSYEQYF	TGCAGTGTGGTCAGCTCCTACGAGCAGTACTTC